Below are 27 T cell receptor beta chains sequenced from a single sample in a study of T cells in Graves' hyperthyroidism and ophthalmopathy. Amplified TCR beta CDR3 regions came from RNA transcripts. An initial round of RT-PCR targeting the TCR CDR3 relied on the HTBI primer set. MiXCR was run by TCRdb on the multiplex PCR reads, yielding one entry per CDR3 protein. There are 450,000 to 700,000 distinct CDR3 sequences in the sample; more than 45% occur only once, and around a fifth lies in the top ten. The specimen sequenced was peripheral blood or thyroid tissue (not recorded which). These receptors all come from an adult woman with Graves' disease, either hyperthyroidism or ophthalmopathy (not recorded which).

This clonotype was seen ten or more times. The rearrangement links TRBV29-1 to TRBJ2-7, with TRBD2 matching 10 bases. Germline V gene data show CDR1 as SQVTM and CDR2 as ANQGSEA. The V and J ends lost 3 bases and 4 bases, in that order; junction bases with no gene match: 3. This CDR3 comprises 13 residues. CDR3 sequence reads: CSVDLAGAYEQYF. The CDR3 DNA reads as TGCAGCGTTGACCTAGCGGGAGCGTACGAGCAGTACTTC.

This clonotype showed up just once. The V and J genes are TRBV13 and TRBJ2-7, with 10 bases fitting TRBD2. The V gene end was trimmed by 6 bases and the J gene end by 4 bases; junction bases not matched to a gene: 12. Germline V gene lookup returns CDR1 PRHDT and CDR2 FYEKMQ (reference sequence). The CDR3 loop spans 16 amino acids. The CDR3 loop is CASSYGGASGRYEQYF. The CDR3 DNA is TGTGCCAGCAGTTACGGGGGGGCTAGCGGGAGATACGAGCAGTACTTC. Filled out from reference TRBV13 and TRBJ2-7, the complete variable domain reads AAGVIQSPRHLIKEKRETATLKCYPIPRHDTVYWYQQGPGQDPQFLISFYEKMQSDKGSIPDRFSAQQFSDYHSELNMSSLELGDSALYFCASSYGGASGRYEQYFGPGTRLTVT.

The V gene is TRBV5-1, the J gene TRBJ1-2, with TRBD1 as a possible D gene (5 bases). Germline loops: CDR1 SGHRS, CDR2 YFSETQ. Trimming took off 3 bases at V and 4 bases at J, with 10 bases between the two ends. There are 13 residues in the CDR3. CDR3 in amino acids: CASSSGEAYGYTF. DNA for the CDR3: TGCGCCAGCAGCTCGGGGGAGGCCTATGGCTACACCTTC.

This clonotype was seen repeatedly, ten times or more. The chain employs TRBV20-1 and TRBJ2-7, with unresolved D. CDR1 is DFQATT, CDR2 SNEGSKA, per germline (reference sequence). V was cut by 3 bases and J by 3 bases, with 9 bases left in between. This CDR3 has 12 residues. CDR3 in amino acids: CSARISLYEQYF. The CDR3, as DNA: TGCAGTGCTAGGATCTCCCTCTACGAGCAGTACTTC.

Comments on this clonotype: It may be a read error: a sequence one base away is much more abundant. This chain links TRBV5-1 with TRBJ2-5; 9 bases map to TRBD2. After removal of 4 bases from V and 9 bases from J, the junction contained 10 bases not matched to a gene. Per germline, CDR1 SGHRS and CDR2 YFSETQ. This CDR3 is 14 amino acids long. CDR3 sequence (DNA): TGCGCCAGCAGCACCGAGACTAGCGGCGAGGCCCAGTACTTC. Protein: CASSTETSGEAQYF. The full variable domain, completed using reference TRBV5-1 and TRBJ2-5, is KAGVTQTPRYLIKTRGQQVTLSCSPISGHRSVSWYQQTPGQGLQFLFEYFSETQRNKGNFPGRFSGRQFSNSRSEMNVSTLELGDSALYLCASSTETSGEAQYFGPGTRLLVL.

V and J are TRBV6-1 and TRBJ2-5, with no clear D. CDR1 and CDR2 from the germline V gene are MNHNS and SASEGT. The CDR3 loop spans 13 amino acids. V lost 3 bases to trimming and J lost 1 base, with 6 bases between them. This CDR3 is CASSEGTQETQYF. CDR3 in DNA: TGTGCCAGCAGTGAGGGCACCCAAGAGACCCAGTACTTC.

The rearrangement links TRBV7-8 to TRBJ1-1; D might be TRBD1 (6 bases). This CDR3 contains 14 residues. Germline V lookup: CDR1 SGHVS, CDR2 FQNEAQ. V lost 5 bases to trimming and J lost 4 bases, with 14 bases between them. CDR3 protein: CASSLGHQSTEAFF. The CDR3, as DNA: TGTGCCAGCAGCCTGGGACACCAGAGCACTGAAGCTTTCTTT.

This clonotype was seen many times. CDR3 coding DNA: TGTGCCAGCAGAGTTGCCGGGGAGCTGTTTTTT. Its protein product is CASRVAGELFF. The chain combines TRBV25-1 with TRBJ2-2; D is undetermined. This CDR3 is built from 11 residues. Trimming removed 6 bases at V and 6 bases at J, with 5 bases between. CDR1 and CDR2 from the germline V gene are MGHDK and SYGVNS. Full variable domain (missing parts from reference TRBV25-1 and TRBJ2-2): EADIYQTPRYLVIGTGKKITLECSQTMGHDKMYWYQQDPGMELHLIHYSYGVNSTEKGDLSSESTVSRIRTEHFPLTLESARPSHTSQYLCASRVAGELFFGEGSRLTVL.

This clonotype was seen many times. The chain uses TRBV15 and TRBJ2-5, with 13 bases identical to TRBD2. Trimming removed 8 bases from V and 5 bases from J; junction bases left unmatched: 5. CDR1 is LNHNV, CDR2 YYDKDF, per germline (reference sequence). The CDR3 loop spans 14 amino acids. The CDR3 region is CATGRLAGGETQYF. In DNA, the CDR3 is TGTGCCACCGGTAGACTAGCGGGAGGCGAGACCCAGTACTTC.

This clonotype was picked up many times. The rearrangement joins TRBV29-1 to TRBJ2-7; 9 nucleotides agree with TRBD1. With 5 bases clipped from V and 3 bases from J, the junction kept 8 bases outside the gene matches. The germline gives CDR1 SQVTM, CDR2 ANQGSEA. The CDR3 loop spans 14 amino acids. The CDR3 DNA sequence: TGCAGCGTTACCGGGACAGGGCTCGTCTACGAGCAGTACTTC. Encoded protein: CSVTGTGLVYEQYF.

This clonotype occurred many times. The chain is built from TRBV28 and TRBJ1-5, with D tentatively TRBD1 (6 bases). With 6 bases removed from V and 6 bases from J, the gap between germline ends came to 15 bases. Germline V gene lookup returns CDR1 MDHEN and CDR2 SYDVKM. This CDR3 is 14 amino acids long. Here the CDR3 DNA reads TGTGCCAGCAGCCTCCAGACAGGTGTTCAGCCCCAGCATTTT. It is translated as CASSLQTGVQPQHF. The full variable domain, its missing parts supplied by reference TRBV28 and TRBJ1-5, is DVKVTQSSRYLVKRTGEKVFLECVQDMDHENMFWYRQDPGLGLRLIYFSYDVKMKEKGDIPEGYSVSREKKERFSLILESASTNQTSMYLCASSLQTGVQPQHFGDGTRLSIL.

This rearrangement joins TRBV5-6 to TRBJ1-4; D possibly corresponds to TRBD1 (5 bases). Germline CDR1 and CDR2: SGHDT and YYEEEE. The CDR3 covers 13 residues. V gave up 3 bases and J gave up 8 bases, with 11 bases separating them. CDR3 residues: CASSSNPGEKLFF. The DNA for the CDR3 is TGTGCCAGCAGCTCCAACCCAGGGGAAAAACTGTTTTTT.

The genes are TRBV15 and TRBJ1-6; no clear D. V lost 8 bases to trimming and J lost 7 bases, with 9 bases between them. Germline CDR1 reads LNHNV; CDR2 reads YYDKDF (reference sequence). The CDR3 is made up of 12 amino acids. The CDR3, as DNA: TGTGCCACCGCCGAAGGAAATTCACCCCTCCACTTT. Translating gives CATAEGNSPLHF.

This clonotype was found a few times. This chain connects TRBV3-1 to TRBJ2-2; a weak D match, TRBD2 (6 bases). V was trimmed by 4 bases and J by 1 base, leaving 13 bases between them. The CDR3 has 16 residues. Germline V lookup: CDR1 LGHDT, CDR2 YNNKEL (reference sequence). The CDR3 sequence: CASSLLGGRNTGELFF. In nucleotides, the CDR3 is TGTGCCAGCAGCCTTCTTGGAGGGAGGAACACCGGGGAGCTGTTTTTT. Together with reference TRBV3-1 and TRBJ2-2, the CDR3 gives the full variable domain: DTAVSQTPKYLVTQMGNDKSIKCEQNLGHDTMYWYKQDSKKFLKIMFSYNNKELIINETVPNRFSPKSPDKAHLNLHINSLELGDSAVYFCASSLLGGRNTGELFFGEGSRLTVL.

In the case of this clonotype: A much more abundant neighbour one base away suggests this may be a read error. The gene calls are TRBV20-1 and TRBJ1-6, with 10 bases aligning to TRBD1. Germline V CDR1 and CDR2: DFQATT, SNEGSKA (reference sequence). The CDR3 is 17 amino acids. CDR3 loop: CSASQIRDRGGNPPLHF. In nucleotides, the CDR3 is TGCAGTGCTAGTCAAATCCGGGACAGGGGTGGTAATCCACCCCTCCACTTT.

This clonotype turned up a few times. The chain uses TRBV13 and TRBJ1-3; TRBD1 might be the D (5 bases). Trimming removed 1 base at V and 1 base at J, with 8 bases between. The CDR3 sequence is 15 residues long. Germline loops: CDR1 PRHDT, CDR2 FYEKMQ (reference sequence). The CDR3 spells CASSLARASGNTIYF. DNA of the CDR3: TGTGCCAGCAGCTTAGCCAGGGCGTCTGGAAACACCATATATTTT.

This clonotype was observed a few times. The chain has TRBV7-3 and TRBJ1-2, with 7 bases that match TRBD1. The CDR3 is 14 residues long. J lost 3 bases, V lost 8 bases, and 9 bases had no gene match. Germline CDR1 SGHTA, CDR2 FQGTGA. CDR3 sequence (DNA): TGTGCCAGCTCCCTTCGACAGGGAGACTATGGCTACACCTTC. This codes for CASSLRQGDYGYTF.

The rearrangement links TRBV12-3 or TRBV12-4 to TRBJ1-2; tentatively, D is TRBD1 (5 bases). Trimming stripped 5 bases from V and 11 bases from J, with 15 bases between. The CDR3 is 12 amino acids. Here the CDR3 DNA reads TGTGCCAGCAGTGAAGAAGGGGATTGTTACACCTTC. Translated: CASSEEGDCYTF.

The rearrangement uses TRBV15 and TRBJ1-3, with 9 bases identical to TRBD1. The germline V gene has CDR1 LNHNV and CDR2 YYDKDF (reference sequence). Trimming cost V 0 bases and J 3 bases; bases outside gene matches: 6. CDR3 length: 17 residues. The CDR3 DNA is TGTGCCACCAGCAGAGATCTACAGGGGGCGTATGGAAACACCATATATTTT. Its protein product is CATSRDLQGAYGNTIYF.

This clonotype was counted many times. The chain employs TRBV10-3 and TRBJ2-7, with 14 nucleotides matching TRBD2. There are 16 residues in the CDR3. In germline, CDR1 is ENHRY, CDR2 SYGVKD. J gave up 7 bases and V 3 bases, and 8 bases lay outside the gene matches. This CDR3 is CAISEFRLAGGDEQYF. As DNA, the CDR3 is TGTGCCATCAGTGAATTCCGACTAGCGGGAGGGGATGAGCAGTACTTC.

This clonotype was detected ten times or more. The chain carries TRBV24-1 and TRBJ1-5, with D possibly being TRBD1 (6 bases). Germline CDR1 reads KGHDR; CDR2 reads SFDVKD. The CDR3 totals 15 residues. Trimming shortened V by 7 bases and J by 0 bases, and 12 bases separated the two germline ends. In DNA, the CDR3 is TGTGCCACCAGACGGGACATTGATAGCAATCAGCCCCAGCATTTT. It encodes CATRRDIDSNQPQHF.

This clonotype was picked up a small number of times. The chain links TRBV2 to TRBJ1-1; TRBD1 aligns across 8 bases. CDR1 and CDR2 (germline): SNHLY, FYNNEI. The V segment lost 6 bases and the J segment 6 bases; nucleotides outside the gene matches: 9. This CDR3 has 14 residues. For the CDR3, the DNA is TGTGCCAGCAGCGCCGGGACAGGTCGACCTGAAGCTTTCTTT. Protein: CASSAGTGRPEAFF.

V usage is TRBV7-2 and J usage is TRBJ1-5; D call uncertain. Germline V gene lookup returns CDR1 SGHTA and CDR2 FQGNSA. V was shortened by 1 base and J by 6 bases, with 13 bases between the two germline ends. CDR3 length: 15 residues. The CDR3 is CASSLVPRTSQPQHF. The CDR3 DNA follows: TGTGCCAGCAGCTTAGTCCCTCGGACGAGTCAGCCCCAGCATTTT.

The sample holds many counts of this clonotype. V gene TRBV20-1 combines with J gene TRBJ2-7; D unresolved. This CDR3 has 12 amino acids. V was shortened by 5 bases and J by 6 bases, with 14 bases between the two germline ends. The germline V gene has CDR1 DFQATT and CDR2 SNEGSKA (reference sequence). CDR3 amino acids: CSAGVHPAEQYF. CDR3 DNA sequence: TGCAGTGCTGGAGTGCATCCTGCCGAGCAGTACTTC.

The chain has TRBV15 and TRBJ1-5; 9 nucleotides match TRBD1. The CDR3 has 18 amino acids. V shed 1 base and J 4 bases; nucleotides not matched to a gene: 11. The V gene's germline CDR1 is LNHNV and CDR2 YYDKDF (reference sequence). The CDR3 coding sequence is TGTGCCACCAGCAGAGTTAGGTCTTATGACAGGGGGAATCAGCCCCAGCATTTT. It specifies CATSRVRSYDRGNQPQHF.

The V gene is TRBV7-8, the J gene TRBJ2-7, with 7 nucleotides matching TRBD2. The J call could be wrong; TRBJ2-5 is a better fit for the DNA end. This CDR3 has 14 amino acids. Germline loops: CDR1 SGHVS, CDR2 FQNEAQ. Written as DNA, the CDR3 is TGTGCCAGCACCCGCAGGGAGGGGCAAGAGACCCAGTACTTC. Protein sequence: CASTRREGQETQYF.

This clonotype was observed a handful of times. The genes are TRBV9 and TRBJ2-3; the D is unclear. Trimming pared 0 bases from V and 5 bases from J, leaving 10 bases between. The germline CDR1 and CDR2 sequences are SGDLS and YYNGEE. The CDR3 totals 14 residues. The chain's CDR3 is CASSVGLWGDTQYF. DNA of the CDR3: TGTGCCAGCAGCGTAGGGCTATGGGGAGATACGCAGTATTTT.